One and the same sample provided the 24 T cell receptor beta chains below, sequenced in a study of prognosis after radiotherapy for stage I lung cancer. Multiplex PCR, run in two rounds, amplified TCR beta CDR3 from genomic DNA. Each TRBV and TRBJ gene had its own primer in the first PCR round. TCRdb analysed the multiplex PCR reads with MiXCR anew, one entry per CDR3 protein. The sample lists about 17,000 distinct CDR3 sequences; roughly 30% were seen once. Material: PBMCs, obtained before or after stereotactic body radiation therapy (not recorded which). The receptors originated from a donor aged 50 or older with non-small cell lung cancer.

This clonotype was seen at least ten times. The rearrangement uses TRBV7-9 and TRBJ1-4; 9 bases map to TRBD1. The CDR3 has 15 residues. Looked up from germline, CDR1 is SEHNR and CDR2 is FQNEAQ (reference sequence). With V trimmed by 5 bases and J by 10 bases, 11 bases remained unmatched. CDR3 in amino acids: CASSPSTGGSGKLFF. CDR3 DNA sequence: TGTGCCAGCAGCCCATCGACAGGGGGAAGTGGAAAACTGTTTTTT.

This clonotype was observed at least ten times. The J gene is TRBJ2-7, the V gene TRBV28; 7 nucleotides align to TRBD2. CDR1 and CDR2 (germline): MDHEN, SYDVKM. V shed 7 bases and J 6 bases; nucleotides not matched to a gene: 12. The CDR3 sequence is 14 residues long. The CDR3 coding sequence is TGTGCCAGCAAGTCCGGGGGGTCGAGTTCCGAGCAGTACTTC. Its translation: CASKSGGSSSEQYF.

This clonotype was found many times. The genes are TRBV27 and TRBJ1-1, with a tentative D call TRBD1 (5 bases). The CDR3 runs 14 residues. V dropped 3 bases and J dropped 11 bases, with 19 bases sitting between them. Germline V lookup: CDR1 MNHEY, CDR2 SMNVEV (reference sequence). CDR3 sequence (DNA): TGTGCCAGCAGTTTGGGCCGGGACCTCGTTAGGGCTTTCTTT. Translation: CASSLGRDLVRAFF.

For this clonotype: This clone may be a read error of a much larger clone one base away. This sequence joins TRBV6-1 and TRBJ1-1; D gene ambiguous. V lost 6 bases and J lost 1, with 9 bases in between. CDR3 length: 13 residues. Per the germline V gene, CDR1 is MNHNS and CDR2 is SASEGT. The CDR3 coding sequence is TGTGCCAGCAGGAGGGCCCGGAACACTGAAGCTTTCTTT. Its translation: CASRRARNTEAFF.

With regard to this clonotype: This probably arose from a read error, given a far larger clone one base away. This CDR3 is missing its conserved last phenylalanine or tryptophan, likely due to a read error. The J gene is TRBJ2-7, the V gene TRBV6-4; the match to TRBD2 covers 7 bases. Trimming took 5 bases from V and 1 from J; bases not matched to a gene: 5. Per germline, CDR1 MRHNA and CDR2 SNTAGT. The CDR3 spans 14 residues. The CDR3 coding sequence is TGTGCCAGCAGTTTGGGCGGGAGATCCTACGAGCAGTACCTC. Protein product: CASSLGGRSYEQYL.

Many counts were recorded for this clonotype. V and J are TRBV4-1 and TRBJ2-4, with 7 bases aligning to TRBD2. CDR3 length: 16 amino acids. Per germline, CDR1 MGHRA and CDR2 YSYEKL. V lost 0 bases, J lost 3 bases, and 5 bases stayed unmatched. In DNA form, the CDR3 reads TGCGCCAGCAGCCAAGATGCGGGAGCAGTCAAAAACATTCAGTACTTC. It specifies CASSQDAGAVKNIQYF.

At least ten counts were recorded for this clonotype. The chain carries TRBV10-3 and TRBJ1-6, with a weak D call TRBD1 (6 bases). V lost 6 bases to trimming and J lost 6 bases, with 15 bases between them. The CDR3 is 15 amino acids. Looked up from germline, CDR1 is ENHRY and CDR2 is SYGVKD. Written as DNA, the CDR3 is TGTGCCATCAGCCAGGACAGAGGGAGTAATTCACCCCTCCACTTT. Amino acid sequence: CAISQDRGSNSPLHF.

This clonotype was observed at least ten times. The chain couples TRBV4-2 to TRBJ2-2, with 9 bases fitting TRBD2. Germline V CDR1 and CDR2: LGHNA, YNFKEQ. V lost 2 bases and J lost 10; bases outside the gene matches: 14. There are 17 residues in the CDR3. The DNA of the CDR3 is TGTGCCAGCAGCCAACCCCATGCGGGAGGGCAGCTTGTGGAGCTGTTTTTT. Its protein product is CASSQPHAGGQLVELFF.

Comment on this clonotype: This CDR3 is missing its conserved last phenylalanine or tryptophan, likely due to a read error. The V and J genes are TRBV15 and TRBJ2-5, with D unresolved. Per the germline V gene, CDR1 is LNHNV and CDR2 is YYDKDF (reference sequence). Trimming pared 2 bases from V and 8 bases from J, leaving 12 bases between. The length of the CDR3 is 13 residues. The CDR3: CATSRIAGYTQYS. CDR3 DNA: TGTGCCACCAGCAGAATAGCTGGATATACCCAGTACTCC.

This clonotype appeared a few times. One base separates it from a far larger clone, so it is likely a read error. The chain is built from TRBV6-9 and TRBJ1-2; no clear D gene. The CDR3 has 12 residues. Germline loops: CDR1 MNHGY, CDR2 SVAAGI. V dropped 5 bases and J dropped 8 bases, with 12 bases sitting between them. The CDR3 nucleotides are TGTGCCAGCAGTCTAGGCGTCGGGGGCTACACCTTC. Translating gives CASSLGVGGYTF.

This clonotype was found many times. A junction boundary mismatches the germline segment, possibly from a read error. This rearrangement joins TRBV28 to TRBJ2-7; unclear D gene. CDR3 length: 14 amino acids. Per germline, CDR1 MDHEN and CDR2 SYDVKM. Here the CDR3 reads CAGSSLLVRYEQYF. As DNA, the CDR3 is TGTGCCGGCAGTTCCCTCCTGGTCCGATACGAGCAGTACTTC.

The table lists this clonotype with many counts. V usage is TRBV30 and J usage is TRBJ2-2; 7 positions match TRBD1. Germline CDR1 is GTSNPN and CDR2 is SVGIG (reference sequence). The CDR3 length is 14 residues. V gave up 3 bases and J gave up 0 bases; unmatched junction bases: 1. The CDR3 loop reads CAWRQGANTGELFF. In DNA form, the CDR3 reads TGTGCCTGGAGGCAGGGGGCGAACACCGGGGAGCTGTTTTTT.

This clonotype was seen many times. A single base separates this from a much larger clone, so it may be a read error. V and J are TRBV7-9 and TRBJ2-3; 7 bases are a match to TRBD2. From germline, CDR1 is SEHNR and CDR2 FQNEAQ (reference sequence). CDR3 length: 15 amino acids. J lost 8 bases, V lost 5 bases, and 13 bases had no gene match. CDR3: CASSADPGRGGTQYF. CDR3 DNA sequence: TGTGCCAGCAGCGCTGACCCAGGGAGGGGAGGTACGCAGTATTTT.

This clonotype was counted many times. The V and J genes are TRBV11-1 and TRBJ1-1, with a weak D call TRBD1 (5 bases). The CDR3 runs to 16 residues. The germline V gene has CDR1 SGHAT and CDR2 FQDESV (reference sequence). Trimming shortened V by 6 bases and J by 5 bases, and 22 bases separated the two germline ends. CDR3 sequence (DNA): TGTGCCAGCAGACCTTCCGCCGCAGGGAGGGCGACTGAAGCTTTCTTT. It specifies CASRPSAAGRATEAFF. The complete variable domain, with remaining parts taken from reference TRBV11-1 and TRBJ1-1, reads EAEVAQSPRYKITEKSQAVAFWCDPISGHATLYWYRQILGQGPELLVQFQDESVVDDSQLPKDRFSAERLKGVDSTLKIQPAELGDSAMYLCASRPSAAGRATEAFFGQGTRLTVV.

The chain is built from TRBV29-1 and TRBJ2-7; 8 bases agree with TRBD2. The tail of the sequence fits TRBJ2-5 better, so the J call may be wrong. The V gene's germline CDR1 is SQVTM and CDR2 ANQGSEA. The CDR3 has 16 residues. CDR3 region: CSGGVAVSGGKETQYF. For the CDR3, the DNA is TGCAGCGGAGGGGTGGCCGTGAGCGGGGGTAAAGAGACCCAGTACTTC.

This clonotype was recorded at least ten times. V is TRBV19 and J is TRBJ2-1, with 14 bases identical to TRBD2. The CDR3 is made up of 17 amino acids. V trimming: 5 bases; J trimming: 5 bases; junction bases outside the gene matches: 8. CDR1 and CDR2 from the germline V gene are LNHDA and SQIVND (reference sequence). The CDR3 loop reads CASSPGTSGSSNNEQFF. CDR3 bases: TGTGCCAGTAGTCCCGGGACTAGCGGGAGTTCCAACAATGAGCAGTTCTTC.

Many counts were recorded for this clonotype. The chain carries TRBV20-1 and TRBJ2-1; 7 nucleotides line up with TRBD1. The CDR3 is 15 amino acids. CDR1 is DFQATT and CDR2 is SNEGSKA in the germline V gene (reference sequence). The V segment lost 4 bases and the J segment 4 bases; nucleotides outside the gene matches: 10. This chain's CDR3 is CSATDRDSLYNEQFF. Here the CDR3 DNA reads TGCAGTGCTACCGACCGGGACAGCCTTTACAATGAGCAGTTCTTC.

This clonotype was counted ten times or more. V usage is TRBV6-5 and J usage is TRBJ2-1, with a possible D match to TRBD2 (6 bases). This CDR3 has 15 residues. Germline CDR1 MNHEY, CDR2 SVGAGI. The germline V and J ends were trimmed by 2 bases and 4 bases, with 12 bases remaining between them. The CDR3 DNA is TGTGCCAGCAGTTACGGGATGACTAGTTACAATGAGCAGTTCTTC. It yields the protein CASSYGMTSYNEQFF.

About this clonotype itself: One end of the junction is discordant with germline, which a read error may explain. The chain links TRBV11-2 to TRBJ1-5; D might be TRBD1 (6 bases). The CDR3 runs 17 residues. Germline CDR1 is SGHAT and CDR2 is FQNNGV. CDR3 sequence reads: CAISLDRGQWSCQPQHF. In DNA, the CDR3 is TGTGCCATCAGCTTAGACCGAGGACAGTGGTCGTGTCAGCCCCAGCATTTT. Full variable domain (rest looked up from reference TRBV11-2 and TRBJ1-5): EAGVAQSPRYKIIEKRQSVAFWCNPISGHATLYWYQQILGQGPKLLIQFQNNGVVDDSQLPKDRFSAERLKGVDSTLKIQPAKLEDSAVYLCAISLDRGQWSCQPQHFGDGTRLSIL.

Of note for this clonotype: A far larger clone is only one base removed, so a read error is likely. The chain carries TRBV6-4 and TRBJ2-3; D is perhaps TRBD1 (7 bases). CDR3 length equals 13 residues. Trimming shortened V by 7 bases and J by 4 bases, and 12 bases separated the two germline ends. Germline loops: CDR1 MRHNA, CDR2 SNTAGT. For the CDR3, the DNA is TGTGCCAGCACCGACAGGGAGGCAGATACGCAGTATTTT. As protein: CASTDREADTQYF.

This clonotype was seen ten or more times. The chain has TRBV6-2 or TRBV6-3 and TRBJ2-7; TRBD1 matches 9 bases. The CDR3 has 15 residues. The V and J ends lost 6 bases and 1 base, in that order; junction bases with no gene match: 7. Germline V gene data show CDR1 as MNHEY and CDR2 as SVGEGT. The CDR3 nucleotides read TGTGCCAGCAGGCCCCGGGGACAGGGTTCCTACGAGCAGTACTTC. Residues: CASRPRGQGSYEQYF.

This clonotype has a count of ten or more. The V call is TRBV13, the J call TRBJ2-1; 7 positions match TRBD2. Germline assignment: CDR1 PRHDT and CDR2 FYEKMQ (reference sequence). After removal of 5 bases from V and 4 bases from J, the junction contained 14 bases not matched to a gene. The CDR3 covers 17 residues. The CDR3 sequence: CASSHSPLAETYNEQFF. Written as DNA, the CDR3 is TGTGCCAGCAGCCATTCACCTCTAGCGGAGACATACAATGAGCAGTTCTTC.

This clonotype was observed a handful of times. It may be a read error: a sequence one base away is much more abundant. V gene TRBV6-1 combines with J gene TRBJ2-5, with a possible D match to TRBD1 (6 bases). With 4 bases removed from V and 9 bases from J, the gap between germline ends came to 18 bases. Germline CDR1 MNHNS, CDR2 SASEGT. The CDR3 is 14 amino acids. CDR3 amino acids: CASSASQGVKAQYF. The DNA for the CDR3 is TGTGCCAGCAGTGCCTCACAGGGAGTAAAGGCCCAGTACTTC.

As regards this clonotype: Only one base separates this from a far larger clonotype, so it likely reflects a read error. Since no conserved phenylalanine or tryptophan closes the CDR3, a read error is the likely cause. The rearrangement joins TRBV6-5 to TRBJ2-1, with 12 bases fitting TRBD2. The ends lost 8 bases at V and 13 bases at J; junction bases unmatched: 6. This CDR3 region has 12 residues. CDR1 MNHEY and CDR2 SVGAGI come from the germline V gene. The chain's CDR3 is CASRPSGRVQFL. CDR3 coding DNA: TGTGCCAGCCGGCCTAGCGGGAGGGTTCAGTTCCTC.